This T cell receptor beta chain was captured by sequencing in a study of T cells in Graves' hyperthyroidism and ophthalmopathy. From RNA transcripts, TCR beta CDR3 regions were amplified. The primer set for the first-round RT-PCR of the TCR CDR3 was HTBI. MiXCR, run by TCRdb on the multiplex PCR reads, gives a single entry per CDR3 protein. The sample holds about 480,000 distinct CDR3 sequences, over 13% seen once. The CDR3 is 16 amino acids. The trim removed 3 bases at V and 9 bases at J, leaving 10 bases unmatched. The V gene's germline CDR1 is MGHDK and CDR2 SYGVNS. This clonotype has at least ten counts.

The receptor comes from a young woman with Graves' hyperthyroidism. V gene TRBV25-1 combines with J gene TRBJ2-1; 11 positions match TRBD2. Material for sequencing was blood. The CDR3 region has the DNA TGTGCCAGCAGTGACTCCACTAGCGGGAGTGTAGGTGAGCAGTTCTTC. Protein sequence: CASSDSTSGSVGEQFF.